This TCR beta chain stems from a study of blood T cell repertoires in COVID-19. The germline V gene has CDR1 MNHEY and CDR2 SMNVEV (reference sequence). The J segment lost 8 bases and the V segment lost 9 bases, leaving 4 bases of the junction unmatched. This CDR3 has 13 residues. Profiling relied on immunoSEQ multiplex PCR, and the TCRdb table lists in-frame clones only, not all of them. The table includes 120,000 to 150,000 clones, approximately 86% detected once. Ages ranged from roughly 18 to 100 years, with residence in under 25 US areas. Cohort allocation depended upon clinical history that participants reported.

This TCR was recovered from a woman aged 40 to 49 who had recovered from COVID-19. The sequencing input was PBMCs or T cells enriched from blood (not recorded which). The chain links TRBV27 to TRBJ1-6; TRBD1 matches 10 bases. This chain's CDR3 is CASTGTGDSPLHF. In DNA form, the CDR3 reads TGTGCCAGTACCGGGACAGGGGATTCACCCCTCCACTTT.